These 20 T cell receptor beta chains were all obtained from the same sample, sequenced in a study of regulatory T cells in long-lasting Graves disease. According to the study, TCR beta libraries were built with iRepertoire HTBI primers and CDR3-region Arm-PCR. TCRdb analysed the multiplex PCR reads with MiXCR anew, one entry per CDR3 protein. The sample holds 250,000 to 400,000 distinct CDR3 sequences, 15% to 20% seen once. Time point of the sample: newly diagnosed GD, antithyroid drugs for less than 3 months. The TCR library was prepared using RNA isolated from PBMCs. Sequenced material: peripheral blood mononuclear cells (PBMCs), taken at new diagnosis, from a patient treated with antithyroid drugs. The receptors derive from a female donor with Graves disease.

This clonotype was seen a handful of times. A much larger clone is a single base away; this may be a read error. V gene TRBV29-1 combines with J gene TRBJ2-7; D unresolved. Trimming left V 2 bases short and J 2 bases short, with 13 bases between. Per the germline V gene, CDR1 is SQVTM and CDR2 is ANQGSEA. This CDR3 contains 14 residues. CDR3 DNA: TGCAGCGTTGAATATTCAGGCGAGACCTACGAGCAGTACTTC. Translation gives CSVEYSGETYEQYF.

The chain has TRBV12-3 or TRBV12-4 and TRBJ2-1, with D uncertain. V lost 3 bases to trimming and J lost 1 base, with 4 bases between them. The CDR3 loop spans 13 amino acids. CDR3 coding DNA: TGTGCCAGCAGTTTCAAGTCCTACAATGAGCAGTTCTTC. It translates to CASSFKSYNEQFF.

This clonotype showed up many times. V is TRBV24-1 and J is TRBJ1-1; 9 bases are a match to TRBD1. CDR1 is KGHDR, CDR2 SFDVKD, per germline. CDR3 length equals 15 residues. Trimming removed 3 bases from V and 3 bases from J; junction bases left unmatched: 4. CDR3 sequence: CATSDDRGGDTEAFF. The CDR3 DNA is TGTGCCACCAGTGATGACAGGGGGGGAGACACTGAAGCTTTCTTT.

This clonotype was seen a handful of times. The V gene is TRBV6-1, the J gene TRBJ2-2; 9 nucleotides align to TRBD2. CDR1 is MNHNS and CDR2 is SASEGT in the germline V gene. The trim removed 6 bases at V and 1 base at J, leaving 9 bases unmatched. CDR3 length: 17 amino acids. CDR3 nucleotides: TGTGCCAGCAGCGGTCGCGGGAGGGCCAGGAACACCGGGGAGCTGTTTTTT. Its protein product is CASSGRGRARNTGELFF.

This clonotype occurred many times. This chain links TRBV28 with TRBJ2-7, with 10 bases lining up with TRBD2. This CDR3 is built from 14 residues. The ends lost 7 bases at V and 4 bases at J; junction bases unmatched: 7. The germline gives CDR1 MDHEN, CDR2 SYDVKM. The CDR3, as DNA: TGTGCCAGCACGGTAGGACTAGCGGCTTACGAGCAGTACTTC. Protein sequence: CASTVGLAAYEQYF.

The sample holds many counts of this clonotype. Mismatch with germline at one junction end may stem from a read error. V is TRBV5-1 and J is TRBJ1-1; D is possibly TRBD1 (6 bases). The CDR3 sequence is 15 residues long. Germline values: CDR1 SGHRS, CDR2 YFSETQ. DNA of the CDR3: TGTGCCAGCAGCTTAGTGGGGGGCCGGAACACTGAAGCTTTCTTT. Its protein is CASSLVGGRNTEAFF.

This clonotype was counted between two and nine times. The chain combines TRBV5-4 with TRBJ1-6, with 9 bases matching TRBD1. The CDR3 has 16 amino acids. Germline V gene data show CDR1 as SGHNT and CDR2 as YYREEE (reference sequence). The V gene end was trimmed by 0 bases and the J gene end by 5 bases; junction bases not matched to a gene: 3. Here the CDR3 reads CASSLAWTGDNSPLHF. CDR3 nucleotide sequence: TGTGCCAGCAGCTTGGCGTGGACAGGGGATAATTCACCCCTCCACTTT. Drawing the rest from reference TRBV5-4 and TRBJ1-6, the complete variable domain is ETGVTQSPTHLIKTRGQQVTLRCSSQSGHNTVSWYQQALGQGPQFIFQYYREEENGRGNFPPRFSGLQFPNYSSELNVNALELDDSALYLCASSLAWTGDNSPLHFGNGTRLTVT.

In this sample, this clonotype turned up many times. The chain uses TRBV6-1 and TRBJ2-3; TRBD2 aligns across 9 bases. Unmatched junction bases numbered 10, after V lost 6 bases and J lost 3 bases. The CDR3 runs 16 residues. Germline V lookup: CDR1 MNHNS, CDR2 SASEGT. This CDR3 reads CASRLGLAEGTDTQYF. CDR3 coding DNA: TGTGCCAGCAGGTTGGGACTAGCTGAGGGTACAGATACGCAGTATTTT.

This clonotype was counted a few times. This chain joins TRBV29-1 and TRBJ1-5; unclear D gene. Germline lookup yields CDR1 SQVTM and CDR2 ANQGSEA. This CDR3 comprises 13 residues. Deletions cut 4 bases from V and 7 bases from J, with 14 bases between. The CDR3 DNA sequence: TGCAGCGTTGTAGCGGGAGAGCAACAGCCCCAGCATTTT. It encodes CSVVAGEQQPQHF.

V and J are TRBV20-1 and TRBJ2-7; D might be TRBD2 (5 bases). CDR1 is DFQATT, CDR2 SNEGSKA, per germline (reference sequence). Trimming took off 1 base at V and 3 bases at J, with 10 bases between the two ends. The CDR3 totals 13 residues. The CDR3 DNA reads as TGCAGTGCTAGAGCGGGAATGCGCTACGAGCAGTACTTC. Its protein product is CSARAGMRYEQYF.

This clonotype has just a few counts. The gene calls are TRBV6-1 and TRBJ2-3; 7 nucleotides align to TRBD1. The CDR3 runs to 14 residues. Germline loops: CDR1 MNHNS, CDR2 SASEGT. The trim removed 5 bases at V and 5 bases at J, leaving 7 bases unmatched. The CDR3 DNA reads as TGTGCCAGCAGTCGACAGGGTAACATAGATACGCAGTATTTT. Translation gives CASSRQGNIDTQYF.

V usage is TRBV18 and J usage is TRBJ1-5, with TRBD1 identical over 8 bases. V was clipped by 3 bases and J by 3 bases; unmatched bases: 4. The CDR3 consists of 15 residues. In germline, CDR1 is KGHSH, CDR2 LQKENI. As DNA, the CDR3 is TGTGCCAGCTCACCGAAGACAGGGGTCAATCAGCCCCAGCATTTT. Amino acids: CASSPKTGVNQPQHF.

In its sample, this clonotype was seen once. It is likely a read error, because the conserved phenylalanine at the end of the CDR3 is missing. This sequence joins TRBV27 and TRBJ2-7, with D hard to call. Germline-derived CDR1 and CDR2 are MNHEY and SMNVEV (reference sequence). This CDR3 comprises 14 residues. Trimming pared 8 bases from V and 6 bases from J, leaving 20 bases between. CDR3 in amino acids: CASWPLAQIREQYY. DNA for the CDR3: TGTGCCAGCTGGCCCTTAGCCCAGATTCGCGAGCAGTACTAC.

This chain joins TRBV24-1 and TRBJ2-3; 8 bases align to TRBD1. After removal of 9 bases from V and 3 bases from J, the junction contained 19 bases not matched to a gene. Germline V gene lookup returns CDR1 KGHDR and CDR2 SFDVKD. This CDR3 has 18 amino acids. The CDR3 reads CATGLTGQDFLLTDTQYF. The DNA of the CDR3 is TGTGCCACCGGATTGACGGGACAGGATTTCTTGCTGACAGATACGCAGTATTTT.

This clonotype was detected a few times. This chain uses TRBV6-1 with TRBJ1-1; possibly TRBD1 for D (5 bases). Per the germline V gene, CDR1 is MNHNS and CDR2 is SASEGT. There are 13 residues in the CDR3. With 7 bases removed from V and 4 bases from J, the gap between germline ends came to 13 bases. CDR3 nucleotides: TGTGCCAGCACCGGAAGTAGGGGCACTGAAGCTTTCTTT. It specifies CASTGSRGTEAFF.

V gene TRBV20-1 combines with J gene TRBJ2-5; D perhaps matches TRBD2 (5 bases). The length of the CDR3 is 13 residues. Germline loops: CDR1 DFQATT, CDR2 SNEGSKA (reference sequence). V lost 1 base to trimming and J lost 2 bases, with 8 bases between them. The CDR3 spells CSARGLLQETQYF. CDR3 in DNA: TGCAGTGCTAGAGGACTATTACAAGAGACCCAGTACTTC.

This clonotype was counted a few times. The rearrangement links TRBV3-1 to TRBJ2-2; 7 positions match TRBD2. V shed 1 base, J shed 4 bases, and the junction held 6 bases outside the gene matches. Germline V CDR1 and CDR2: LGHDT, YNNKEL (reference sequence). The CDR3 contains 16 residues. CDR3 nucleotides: TGTGCCAGCAGCCAAGGTATAGCGGGTCTCACCGGGGAGCTGTTTTTT. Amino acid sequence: CASSQGIAGLTGELFF.

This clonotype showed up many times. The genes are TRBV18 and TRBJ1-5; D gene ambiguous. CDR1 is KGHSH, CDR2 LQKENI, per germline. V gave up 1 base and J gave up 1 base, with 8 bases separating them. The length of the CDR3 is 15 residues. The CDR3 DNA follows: TGTGCCAGCTCACCACTCGGCGAGAGCAATCAGCCCCAGCATTTT. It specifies CASSPLGESNQPQHF.

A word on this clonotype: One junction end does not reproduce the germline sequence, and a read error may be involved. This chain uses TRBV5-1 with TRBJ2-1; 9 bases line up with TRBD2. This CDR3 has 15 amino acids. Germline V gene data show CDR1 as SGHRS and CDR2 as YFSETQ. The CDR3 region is CACSPSGIVSNEQFF. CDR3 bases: TGCGCCTGCAGCCCTAGCGGGATCGTCTCCAATGAGCAGTTCTTC.

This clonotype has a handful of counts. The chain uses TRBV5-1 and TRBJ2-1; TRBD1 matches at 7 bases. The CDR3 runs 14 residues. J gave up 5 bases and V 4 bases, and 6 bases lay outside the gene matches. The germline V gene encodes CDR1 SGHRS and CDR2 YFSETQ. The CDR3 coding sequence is TGCGCCAGCAGCCAGGGACAGAAGAACAATGAGCAGTTCTTC. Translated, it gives CASSQGQKNNEQFF.